Presented here are 11 T cell receptor beta chains from one specimen sequenced in a study of T-cell memory formation after mild COVID-19. MiXCR was run by TCRdb on the 5' RACE reads, yielding one entry per CDR3 protein. The data show a few hundred thousand distinct CDR3 sequences, with 14% seen just once and under 25% held by the top ten. Sequenced: PBMCs or a T cell subset sorted from them (not recorded which). Receptors were obtained from a man younger than 35 who had mild COVID-19 (a few samples of this study predate the infection). Cell type and time point are not known.

This clonotype showed up just a few times. V gene TRBV6-5 combines with J gene TRBJ2-6; D not resolved. Trimming removed 2 bases from V and 4 bases from J, with 15 bases in between. The CDR3 has 17 residues. Germline CDR1 reads MNHEY; CDR2 reads SVGAGI. CDR3 coding DNA: TGTGCCAGCAGTTACGTTTTGGCCGATTCCGGGGCCAACGTCCTGACTTTC. Amino acids: CASSYVLADSGANVLTF.

The table lists this clonotype with a count of one. The chain links TRBV20-1 to TRBJ2-5, with 8 positions matching TRBD2. This CDR3 has 13 residues. Germline V gives CDR1 DFQATT, CDR2 SNEGSKA (reference sequence). V was clipped by 6 bases and J by 5 bases; unmatched bases: 8. The CDR3 sequence: CSAGGGIKETQYF. The CDR3 coding sequence is TGCAGTGCCGGGGGGGGGATAAAGGAGACCCAGTACTTC.

This clonotype was recorded a few times. V and J are TRBV5-1 and TRBJ2-2; 8 nucleotides agree with TRBD2. The V and J ends lost 3 bases and 6 bases, in that order; junction bases with no gene match: 10. CDR3 length: 16 residues. In germline, CDR1 is SGHRS, CDR2 YFSETQ. The CDR3 DNA reads TGCGCCAGCAGCTCCCTCTACGGGGGGGACCCCGGGGAGCTGTTTTTT. This sequence encodes CASSSLYGGDPGELFF.

The chain uses TRBV19 and TRBJ1-1; D gene ambiguous. The V gene lost 3 bases and the J gene lost 7 bases, with 9 bases spanning the gap. Germline CDR1 LNHDA, CDR2 SQIVND (reference sequence). There are 12 residues in the CDR3. DNA for the CDR3: TGTGCCAGTAGTATCTCCCGCAGTGAAGCTTTCTTT. It encodes CASSISRSEAFF. The full variable domain, rest sourced from reference TRBV19 and TRBJ1-1, is DGGITQSPKYLFRKEGQNVTLSCEQNLNHDAMYWYRQDPGQGLRLIYYSQIVNDFQKGDIAEGYSVSREKKESFPLTVTSAQKNPTAFYLCASSISRSEAFFGQGTRLTVV.

In this sample, this clonotype turned up a few times. The gene calls are TRBV19 and TRBJ1-1; D remains ambiguous. V shed 3 bases and J shed 2 bases, with 10 bases lying between them. This CDR3 has 14 amino acids. Germline CDR1 and CDR2: LNHDA and SQIVND (reference sequence). CDR3 DNA sequence: TGTGCCAGTAGTATCCCGACGACAAACACTGAAGCTTTCTTT. This encodes CASSIPTTNTEAFF. The full variable domain, with the rest looked up from reference TRBV19 and TRBJ1-1, is DGGITQSPKYLFRKEGQNVTLSCEQNLNHDAMYWYRQDPGQGLRLIYYSQIVNDFQKGDIAEGYSVSREKKESFPLTVTSAQKNPTAFYLCASSIPTTNTEAFFGQGTRLTVV.

The chain links TRBV10-3 to TRBJ1-1; D is unclear. V was shortened by 7 bases and J by 5 bases, with 17 bases between the two germline ends. Looked up from germline, CDR1 is ENHRY and CDR2 is SYGVKD. There are 14 residues in the CDR3. CDR3 nucleotide sequence: TGTGCCATCACCCTGGGAGCGGGGAATACTGAAGCTTTCTTT. Translated, it gives CAITLGAGNTEAFF.

This clonotype has ten or more counts. The rearrangement joins TRBV7-2 to TRBJ2-5, with D possibly matching TRBD2 (5 bases). CDR3 length equals 14 residues. In germline, CDR1 is SGHTA, CDR2 FQGNSA. V was trimmed by 0 bases and J by 4 bases, leaving 9 bases between them. CDR3 in DNA: TGTGCCAGCAGCTTAGCTCTGGGGAGAGAGACCCAGTACTTC. Translated, it gives CASSLALGRETQYF.

The table lists this clonotype with a few counts. V and J are TRBV12-3 or TRBV12-4 and TRBJ2-7; 9 nucleotides match TRBD1. The CDR3 runs to 14 residues. The V gene end was trimmed by 6 bases and the J gene end by 3 bases; junction bases not matched to a gene: 6. The DNA of the CDR3 is TGTGCCAGCAGCAGAGACAGGGGGGGCTACGAGCAGTACTTC. The encoded protein is CASSRDRGGYEQYF.

The V gene is TRBV4-1, the J gene TRBJ2-5; tentatively, D is TRBD1 or TRBD2 (5 bases each). The V gene lost 4 bases and the J gene lost 0 bases, with 12 bases spanning the gap. This CDR3 spans 15 amino acids. Germline V lookup: CDR1 MGHRA, CDR2 YSYEKL. In DNA form, the CDR3 reads TGCGCCAGCAGCCGAACCGGGACGTACCAAGAGACCCAGTACTTC. This encodes CASSRTGTYQETQYF.

The chain is built from TRBV11-2 and TRBJ2-1, with a weak D call TRBD1 (6 bases). Germline values: CDR1 SGHAT, CDR2 FQNNGV. The CDR3 contains 16 residues. V shed 4 bases and J shed 12 bases, with 25 bases lying between them. For the CDR3, the DNA is TGTGCCAGCAGCTCGGCCGGGACATCAACCGGTCGGGGGCAGTTCTTC. Encoded protein: CASSSAGTSTGRGQFF.

This clonotype was seen more than once but under ten times. This sequence joins TRBV5-1 and TRBJ2-5; tentatively, D is TRBD1 (5 bases). V was cut by 0 bases and J by 9 bases, with 18 bases left in between. The CDR3 covers 15 residues. Per germline, CDR1 SGHRS and CDR2 YFSETQ. CDR3 amino acids: CASSLVGLRGAAQYF. CDR3 nucleotide sequence: TGCGCCAGCAGCTTGGTTGGGTTGCGTGGGGCGGCCCAGTACTTC.